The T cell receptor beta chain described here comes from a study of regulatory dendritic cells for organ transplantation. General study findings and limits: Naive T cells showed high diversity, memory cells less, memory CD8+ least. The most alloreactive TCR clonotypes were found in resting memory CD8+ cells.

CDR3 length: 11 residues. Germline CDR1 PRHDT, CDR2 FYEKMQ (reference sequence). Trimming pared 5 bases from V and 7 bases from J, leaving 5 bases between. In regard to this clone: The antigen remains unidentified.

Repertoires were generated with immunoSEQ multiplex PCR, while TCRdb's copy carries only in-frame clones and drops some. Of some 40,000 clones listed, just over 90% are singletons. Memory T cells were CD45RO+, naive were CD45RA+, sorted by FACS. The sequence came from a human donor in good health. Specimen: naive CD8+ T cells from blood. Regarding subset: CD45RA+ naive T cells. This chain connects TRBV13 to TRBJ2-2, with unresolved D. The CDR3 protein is CASSAGGELFF. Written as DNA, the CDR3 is TGTGCCAGCAGCGCCGGCGGGGAGCTGTTTTTT.